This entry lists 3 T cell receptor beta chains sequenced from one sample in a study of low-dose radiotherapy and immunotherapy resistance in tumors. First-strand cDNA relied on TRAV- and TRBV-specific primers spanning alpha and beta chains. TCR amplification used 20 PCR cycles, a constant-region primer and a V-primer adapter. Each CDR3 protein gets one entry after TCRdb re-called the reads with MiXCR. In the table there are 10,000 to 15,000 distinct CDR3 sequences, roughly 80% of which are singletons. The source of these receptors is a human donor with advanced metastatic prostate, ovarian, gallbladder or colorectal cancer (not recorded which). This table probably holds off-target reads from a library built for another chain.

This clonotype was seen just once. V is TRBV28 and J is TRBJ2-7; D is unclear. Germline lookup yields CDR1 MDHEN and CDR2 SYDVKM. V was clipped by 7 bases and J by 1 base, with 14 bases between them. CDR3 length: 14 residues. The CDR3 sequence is CASTISGISYEQYF. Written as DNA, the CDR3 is TGTGCCAGCACTATATCGGGCATTTCCTACGAGCAGTACTTC.

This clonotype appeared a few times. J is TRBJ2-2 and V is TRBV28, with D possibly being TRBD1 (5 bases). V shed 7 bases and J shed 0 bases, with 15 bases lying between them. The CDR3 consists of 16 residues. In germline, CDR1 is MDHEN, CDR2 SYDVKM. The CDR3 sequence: CASNDLTDANTGELFF. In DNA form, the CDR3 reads TGTGCCAGCAATGATTTGACAGACGCGAACACCGGGGAGCTGTTTTTT.

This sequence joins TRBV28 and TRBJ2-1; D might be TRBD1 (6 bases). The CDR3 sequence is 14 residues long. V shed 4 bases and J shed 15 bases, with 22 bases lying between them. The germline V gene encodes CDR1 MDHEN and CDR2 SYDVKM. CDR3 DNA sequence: TGTGCCAGCAGTTCACGGCCAGGGGAATCTATAAGGTTCTTC. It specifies CASSSRPGESIRFF.